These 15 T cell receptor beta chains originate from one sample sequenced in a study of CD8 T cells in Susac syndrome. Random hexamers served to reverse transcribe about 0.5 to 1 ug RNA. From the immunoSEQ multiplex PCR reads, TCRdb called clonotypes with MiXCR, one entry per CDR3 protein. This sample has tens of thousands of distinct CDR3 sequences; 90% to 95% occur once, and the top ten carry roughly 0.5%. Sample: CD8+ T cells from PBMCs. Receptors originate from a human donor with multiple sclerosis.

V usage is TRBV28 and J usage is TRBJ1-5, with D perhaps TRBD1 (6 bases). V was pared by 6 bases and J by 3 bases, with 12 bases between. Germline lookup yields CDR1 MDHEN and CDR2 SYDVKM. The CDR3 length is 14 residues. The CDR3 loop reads CASSRTVNNQPQHF. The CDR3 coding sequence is TGTGCCAGCAGCCGGACAGTGAACAATCAGCCCCAGCATTTT.

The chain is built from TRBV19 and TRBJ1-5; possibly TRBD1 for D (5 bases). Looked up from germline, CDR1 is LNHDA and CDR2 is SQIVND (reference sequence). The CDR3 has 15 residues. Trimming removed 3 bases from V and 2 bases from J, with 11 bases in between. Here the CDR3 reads CASSIFLQGNQPQHF. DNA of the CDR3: TGTGCCAGTAGTATTTTCTTACAGGGCAATCAGCCCCAGCATTTT. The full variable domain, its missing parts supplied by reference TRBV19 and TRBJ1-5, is DGGITQSPKYLFRKEGQNVTLSCEQNLNHDAMYWYRQDPGQGLRLIYYSQIVNDFQKGDIAEGYSVSREKKESFPLTVTSAQKNPTAFYLCASSIFLQGNQPQHFGDGTRLSIL.

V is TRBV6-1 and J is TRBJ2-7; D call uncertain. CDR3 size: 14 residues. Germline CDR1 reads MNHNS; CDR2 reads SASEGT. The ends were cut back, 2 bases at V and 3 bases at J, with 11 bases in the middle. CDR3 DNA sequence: TGTGCCAGCAGTGAATGGCAGAGGTTCTACGAGCAGTACTTC. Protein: CASSEWQRFYEQYF.

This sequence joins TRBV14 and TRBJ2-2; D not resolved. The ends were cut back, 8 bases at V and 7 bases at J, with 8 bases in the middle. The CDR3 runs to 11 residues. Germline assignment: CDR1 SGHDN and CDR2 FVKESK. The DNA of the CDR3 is TGTGCCAGCGGGGTGTACGGGGAGCTGTTTTTT. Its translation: CASGVYGELFF.

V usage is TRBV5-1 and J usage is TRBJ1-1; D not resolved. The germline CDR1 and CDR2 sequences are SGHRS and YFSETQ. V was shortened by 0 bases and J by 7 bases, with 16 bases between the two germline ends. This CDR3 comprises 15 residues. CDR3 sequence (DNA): TGCGCCAGCAGCTTGGGGGTGGACGGAGGGTTTGAAGCTTTCTTT. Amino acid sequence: CASSLGVDGGFEAFF.

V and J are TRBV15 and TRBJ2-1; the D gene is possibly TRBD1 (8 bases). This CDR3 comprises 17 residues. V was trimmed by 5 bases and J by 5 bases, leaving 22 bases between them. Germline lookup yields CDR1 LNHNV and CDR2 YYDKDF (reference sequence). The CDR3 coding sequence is TGTGCCACCAGCCCCTTATCCGGACAGGGACTAAACAATGAGCAGTTCTTC. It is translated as CATSPLSGQGLNNEQFF.

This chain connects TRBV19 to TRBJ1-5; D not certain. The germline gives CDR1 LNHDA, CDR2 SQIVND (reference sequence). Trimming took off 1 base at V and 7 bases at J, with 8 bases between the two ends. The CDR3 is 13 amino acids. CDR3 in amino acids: CASSIVPFQPQHF. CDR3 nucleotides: TGTGCCAGTAGTATAGTTCCGTTCCAGCCCCAGCATTTT.

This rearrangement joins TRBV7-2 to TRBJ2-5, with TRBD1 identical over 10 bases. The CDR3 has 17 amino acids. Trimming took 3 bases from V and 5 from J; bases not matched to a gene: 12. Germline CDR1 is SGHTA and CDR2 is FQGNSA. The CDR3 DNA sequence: TGTGCCAGCAGCTTCCGGGACAGGGGCAACCCAAAGGAGACCCAGTACTTC. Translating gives CASSFRDRGNPKETQYF.

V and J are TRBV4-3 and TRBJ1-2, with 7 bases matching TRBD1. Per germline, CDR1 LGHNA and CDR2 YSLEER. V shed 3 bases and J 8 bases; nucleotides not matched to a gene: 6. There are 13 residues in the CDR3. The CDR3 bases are TGCGCCAGCAGCCACCTCACAGGGGAAGGCTACACCTTC. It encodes CASSHLTGEGYTF.

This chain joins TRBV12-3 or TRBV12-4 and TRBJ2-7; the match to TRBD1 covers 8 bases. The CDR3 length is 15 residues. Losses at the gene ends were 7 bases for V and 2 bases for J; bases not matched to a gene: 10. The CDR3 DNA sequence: TGTGCCAGCAAACGTAGTGGGACAGGACCCTACGAGCAGTACTTC. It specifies CASKRSGTGPYEQYF.

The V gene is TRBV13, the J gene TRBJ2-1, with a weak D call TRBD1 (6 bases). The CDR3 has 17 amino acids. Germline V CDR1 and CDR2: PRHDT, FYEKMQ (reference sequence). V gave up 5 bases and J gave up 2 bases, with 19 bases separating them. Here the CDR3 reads CASSIESRDKPYNEQFF. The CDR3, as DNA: TGTGCCAGCAGCATCGAAAGCCGGGACAAGCCCTACAATGAGCAGTTCTTC.

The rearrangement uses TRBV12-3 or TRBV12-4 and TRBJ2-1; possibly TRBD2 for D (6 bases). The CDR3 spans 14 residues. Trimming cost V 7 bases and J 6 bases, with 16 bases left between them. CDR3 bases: TGTGCCAGCACCCTCCAAGCGGGTCGCAATGAGCAGTTCTTC. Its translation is CASTLQAGRNEQFF.

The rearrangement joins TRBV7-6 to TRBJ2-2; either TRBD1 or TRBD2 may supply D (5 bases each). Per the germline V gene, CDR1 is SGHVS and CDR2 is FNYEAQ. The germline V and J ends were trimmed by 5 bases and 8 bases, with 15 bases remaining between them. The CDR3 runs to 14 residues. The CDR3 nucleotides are TGTGCCAGCAGCCTGACTCCGGGACCAGGGGAGCTGTTTTTT. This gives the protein CASSLTPGPGELFF.

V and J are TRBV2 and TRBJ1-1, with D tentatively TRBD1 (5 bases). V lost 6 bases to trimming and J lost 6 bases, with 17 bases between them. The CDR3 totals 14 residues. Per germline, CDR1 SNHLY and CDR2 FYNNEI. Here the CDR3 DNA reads TGTGCCAGCAGCGCATTCGGGGGGAGCTCTGAAGCTTTCTTT. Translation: CASSAFGGSSEAFF.

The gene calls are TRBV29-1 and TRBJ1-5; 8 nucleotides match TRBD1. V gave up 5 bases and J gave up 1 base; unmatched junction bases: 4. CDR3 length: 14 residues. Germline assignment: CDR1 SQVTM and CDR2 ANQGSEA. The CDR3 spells CSVWTGNSNQPQHF. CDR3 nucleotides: TGCAGCGTTTGGACAGGGAACAGCAATCAGCCCCAGCATTTT.